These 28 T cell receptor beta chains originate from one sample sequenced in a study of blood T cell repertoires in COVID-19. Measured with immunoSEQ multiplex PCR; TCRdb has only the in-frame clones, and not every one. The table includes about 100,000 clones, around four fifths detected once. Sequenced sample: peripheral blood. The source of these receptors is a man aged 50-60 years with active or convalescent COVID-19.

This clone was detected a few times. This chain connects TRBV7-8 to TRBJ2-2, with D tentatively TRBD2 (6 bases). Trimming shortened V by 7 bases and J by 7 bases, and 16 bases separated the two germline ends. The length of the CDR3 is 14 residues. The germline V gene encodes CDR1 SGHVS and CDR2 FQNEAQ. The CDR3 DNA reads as TGTGCCAGCAAAGGGACTGAGAGGGGCGGGGAGCTGTTTTTT. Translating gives CASKGTERGGELFF.

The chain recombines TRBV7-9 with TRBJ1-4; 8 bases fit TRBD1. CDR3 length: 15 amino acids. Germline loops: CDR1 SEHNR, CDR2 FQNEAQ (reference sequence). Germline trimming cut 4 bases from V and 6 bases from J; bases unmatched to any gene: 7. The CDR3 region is CASSSWGQEDEKLFF. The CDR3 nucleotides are TGTGCCAGCAGCTCCTGGGGACAGGAGGATGAAAAACTGTTTTTT.

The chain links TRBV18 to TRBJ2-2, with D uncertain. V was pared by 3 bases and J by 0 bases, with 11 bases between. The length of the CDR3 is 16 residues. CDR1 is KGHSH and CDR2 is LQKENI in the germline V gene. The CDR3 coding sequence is TGTGCCAGCTCACCCCAGGTGTTGGCGAACACCGGGGAGCTGTTTTTT. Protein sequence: CASSPQVLANTGELFF.

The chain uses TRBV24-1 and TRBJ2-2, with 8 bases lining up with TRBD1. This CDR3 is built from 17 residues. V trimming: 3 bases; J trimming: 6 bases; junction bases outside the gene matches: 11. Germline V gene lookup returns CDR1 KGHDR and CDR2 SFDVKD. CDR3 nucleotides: TGTGCCACCAGTGATGACGCCGGACAGGGATGGCCCGGGGAGCTGTTTTTT. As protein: CATSDDAGQGWPGELFF.

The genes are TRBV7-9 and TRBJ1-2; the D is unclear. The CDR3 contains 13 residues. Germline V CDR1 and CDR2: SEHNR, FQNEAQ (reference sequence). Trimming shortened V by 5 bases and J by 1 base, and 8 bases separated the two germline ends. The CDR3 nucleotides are TGTGCCAGCAGCGACCGGGGTAACTATGGCTACACCTTC. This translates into CASSDRGNYGYTF.

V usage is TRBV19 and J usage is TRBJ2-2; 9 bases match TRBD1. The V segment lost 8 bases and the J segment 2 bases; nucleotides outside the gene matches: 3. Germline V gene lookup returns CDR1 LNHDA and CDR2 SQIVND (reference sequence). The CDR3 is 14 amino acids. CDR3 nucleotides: TGTGCCAGTCGGGACAGGGCCAACACCGGGGAGCTGTTTTTT. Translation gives CASRDRANTGELFF.

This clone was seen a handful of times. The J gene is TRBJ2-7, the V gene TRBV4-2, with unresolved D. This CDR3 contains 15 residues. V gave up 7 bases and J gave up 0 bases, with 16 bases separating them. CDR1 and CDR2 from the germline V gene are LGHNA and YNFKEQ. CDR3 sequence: CASIYSGGYSYEQYF. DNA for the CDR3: TGTGCCAGCATTTACTCTGGCGGTTACTCCTACGAGCAGTACTTC.

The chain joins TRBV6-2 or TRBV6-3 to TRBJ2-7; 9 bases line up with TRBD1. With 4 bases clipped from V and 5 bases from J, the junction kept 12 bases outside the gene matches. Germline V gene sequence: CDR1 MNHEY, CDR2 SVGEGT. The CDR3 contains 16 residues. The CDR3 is CASSSPGTGTEHEQYF. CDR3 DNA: TGTGCCAGCAGTTCACCAGGGACAGGGACTGAGCACGAGCAGTACTTC.

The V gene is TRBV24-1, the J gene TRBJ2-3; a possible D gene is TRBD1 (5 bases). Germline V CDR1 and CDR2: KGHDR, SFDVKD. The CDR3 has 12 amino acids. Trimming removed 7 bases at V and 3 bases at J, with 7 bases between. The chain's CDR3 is CATRGLTDTQYF. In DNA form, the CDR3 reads TGTGCCACCAGGGGGCTAACAGATACGCAGTATTTT.

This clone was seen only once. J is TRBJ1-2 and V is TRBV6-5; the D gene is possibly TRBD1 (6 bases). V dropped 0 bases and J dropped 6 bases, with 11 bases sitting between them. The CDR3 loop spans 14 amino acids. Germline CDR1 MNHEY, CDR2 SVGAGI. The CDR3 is CASSYSGRDNGYTF. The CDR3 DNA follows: TGTGCCAGCAGTTACTCTGGTCGGGACAATGGCTACACCTTC.

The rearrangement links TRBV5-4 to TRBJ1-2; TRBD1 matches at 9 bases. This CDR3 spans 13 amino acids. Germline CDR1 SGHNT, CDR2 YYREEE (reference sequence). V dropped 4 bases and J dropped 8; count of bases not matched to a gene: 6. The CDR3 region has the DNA TGTGCCAGCAGCCGGGGACAGGGTAACGGCTACACCTTC. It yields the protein CASSRGQGNGYTF.

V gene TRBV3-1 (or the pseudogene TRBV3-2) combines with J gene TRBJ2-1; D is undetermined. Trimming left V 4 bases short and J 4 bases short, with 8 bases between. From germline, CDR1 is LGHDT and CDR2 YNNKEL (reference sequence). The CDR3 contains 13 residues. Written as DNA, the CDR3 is TGTGCCAGCAGCCCTCGCAGTTACAATGAGCAGTTCTTC. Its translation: CASSPRSYNEQFF.

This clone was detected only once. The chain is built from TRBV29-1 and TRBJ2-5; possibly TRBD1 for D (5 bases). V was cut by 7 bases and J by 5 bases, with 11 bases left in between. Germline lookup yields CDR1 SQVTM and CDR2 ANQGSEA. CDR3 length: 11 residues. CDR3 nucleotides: TGCAGCGGTTCAGGGTGGGAGACCCAGTACTTC. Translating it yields CSGSGWETQYF. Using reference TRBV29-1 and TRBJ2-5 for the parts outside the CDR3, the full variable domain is SAVISQKPSRDICQRGTSLTIQCQVDSQVTMMFWYRQQPGQSLTLIATANQGSEATYESGFVIDKFPISRPNLTFSTLTVSNMSPEDSSIYLCSGSGWETQYFGPGTRLLVL.

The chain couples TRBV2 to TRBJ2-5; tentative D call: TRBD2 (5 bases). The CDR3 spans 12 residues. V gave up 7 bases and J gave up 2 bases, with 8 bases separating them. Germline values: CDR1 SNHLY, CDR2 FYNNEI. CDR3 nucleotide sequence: TGTGCCAGCAAACGGGGACAAGAGACCCAGTACTTC. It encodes CASKRGQETQYF.

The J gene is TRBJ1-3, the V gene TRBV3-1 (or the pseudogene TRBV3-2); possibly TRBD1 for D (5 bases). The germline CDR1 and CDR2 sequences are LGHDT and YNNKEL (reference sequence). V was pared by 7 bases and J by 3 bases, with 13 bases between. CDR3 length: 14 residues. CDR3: CASTTHRRGNTIYF. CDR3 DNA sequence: TGTGCCAGCACCACCCACAGGCGTGGAAACACCATATATTTT.

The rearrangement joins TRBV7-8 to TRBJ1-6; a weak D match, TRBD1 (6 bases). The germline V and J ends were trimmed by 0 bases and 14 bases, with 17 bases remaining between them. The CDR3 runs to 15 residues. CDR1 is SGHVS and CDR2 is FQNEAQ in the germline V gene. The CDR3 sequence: CASSLAETGPLTLHF. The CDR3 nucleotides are TGTGCCAGCAGCTTAGCCGAGACAGGCCCGCTAACCCTCCACTTT.

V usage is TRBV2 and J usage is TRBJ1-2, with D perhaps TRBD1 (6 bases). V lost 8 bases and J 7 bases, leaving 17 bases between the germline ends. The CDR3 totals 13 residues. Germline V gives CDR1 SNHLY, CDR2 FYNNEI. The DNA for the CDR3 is TGTGCCAGCGGGGAAGACCAGGGGCTTGGCTACACCTTC. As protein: CASGEDQGLGYTF.

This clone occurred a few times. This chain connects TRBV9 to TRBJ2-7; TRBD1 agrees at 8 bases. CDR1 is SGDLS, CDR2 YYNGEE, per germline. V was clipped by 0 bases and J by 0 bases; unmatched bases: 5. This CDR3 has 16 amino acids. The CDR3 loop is CASSVEPGTGSYEQYF. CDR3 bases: TGTGCCAGCAGCGTAGAACCAGGGACAGGCTCCTACGAGCAGTACTTC. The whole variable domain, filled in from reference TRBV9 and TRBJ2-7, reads DSGVTQTPKHLITATGQRVTLRCSPRSGDLSVYWYQQSLDQGLQFLIQYYNGEERAKGNILERFSAQQFPDLHSELNLSSLELGDSALYFCASSVEPGTGSYEQYFGPGTRLTVT.

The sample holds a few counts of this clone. The CDR3 DNA sequence: TGTGCCAGCAACCGTGGGGGGGCCCGGGCGTTATGGGGCTACACCTTC. Encoded protein: CASNRGGARALWGYTF. The chain uses TRBV9 and TRBJ1-2; D is possibly TRBD1 (6 bases). Looked up from germline, CDR1 is SGDLS and CDR2 is YYNGEE. The CDR3 spans 16 residues. V gave up 6 bases and J gave up 8 bases, with 26 bases separating them.

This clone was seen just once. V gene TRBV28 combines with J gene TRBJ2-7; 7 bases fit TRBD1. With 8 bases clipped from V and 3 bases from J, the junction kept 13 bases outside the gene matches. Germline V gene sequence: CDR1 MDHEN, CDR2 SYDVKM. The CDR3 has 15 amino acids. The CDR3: CASGGVYRGGYEQYF. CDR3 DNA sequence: TGTGCCAGCGGAGGTGTTTACAGGGGCGGCTACGAGCAGTACTTC.

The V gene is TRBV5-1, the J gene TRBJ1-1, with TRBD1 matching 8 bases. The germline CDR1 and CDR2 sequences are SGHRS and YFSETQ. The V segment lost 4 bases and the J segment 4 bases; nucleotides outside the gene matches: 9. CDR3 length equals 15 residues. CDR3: CASSLETGVATEAFF. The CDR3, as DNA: TGCGCCAGCAGCCTGGAGACAGGGGTGGCCACTGAAGCTTTCTTT.

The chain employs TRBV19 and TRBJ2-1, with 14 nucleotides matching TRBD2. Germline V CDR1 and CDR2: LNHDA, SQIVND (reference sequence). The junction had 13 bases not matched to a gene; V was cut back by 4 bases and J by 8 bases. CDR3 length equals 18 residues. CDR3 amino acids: CASSTPPGLAGDTDEQFF. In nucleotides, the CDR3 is TGTGCCAGTAGTACCCCTCCGGGACTAGCGGGAGATACAGATGAGCAGTTCTTC.

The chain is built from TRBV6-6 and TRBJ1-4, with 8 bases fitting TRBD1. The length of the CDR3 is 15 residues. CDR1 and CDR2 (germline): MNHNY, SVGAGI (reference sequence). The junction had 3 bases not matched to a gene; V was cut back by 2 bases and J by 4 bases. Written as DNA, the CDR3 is TGTGCCAGCAGTTACGGACAGGGCCTTAATGAAAAACTGTTTTTT. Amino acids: CASSYGQGLNEKLFF.

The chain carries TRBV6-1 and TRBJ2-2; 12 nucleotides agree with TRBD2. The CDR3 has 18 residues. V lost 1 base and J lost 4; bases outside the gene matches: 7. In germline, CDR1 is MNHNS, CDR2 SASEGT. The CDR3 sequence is CASSEDASGREVTGELFF. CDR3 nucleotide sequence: TGTGCCAGCAGTGAAGACGCTAGCGGGAGGGAGGTCACCGGGGAGCTGTTTTTT.

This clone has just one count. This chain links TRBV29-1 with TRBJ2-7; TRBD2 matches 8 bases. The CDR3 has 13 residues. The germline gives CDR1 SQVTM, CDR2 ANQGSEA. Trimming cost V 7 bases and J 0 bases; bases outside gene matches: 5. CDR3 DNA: TGCAGCGCTGCTAGCGGGCCCTCCTACGAGCAGTACTTC. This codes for CSAASGPSYEQYF.

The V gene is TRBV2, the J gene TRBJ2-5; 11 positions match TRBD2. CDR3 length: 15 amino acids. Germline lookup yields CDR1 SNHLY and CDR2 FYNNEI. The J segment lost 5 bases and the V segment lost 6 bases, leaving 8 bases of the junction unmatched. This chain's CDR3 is CASSVSGGDVETQYF. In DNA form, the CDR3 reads TGTGCCAGCAGCGTTAGCGGGGGGGACGTGGAGACCCAGTACTTC.

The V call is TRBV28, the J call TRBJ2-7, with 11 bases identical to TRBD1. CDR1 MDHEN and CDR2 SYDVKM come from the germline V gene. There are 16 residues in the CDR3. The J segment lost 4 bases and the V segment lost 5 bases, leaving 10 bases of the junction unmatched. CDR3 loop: CASSRTGGFIPYEQYF. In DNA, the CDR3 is TGTGCCAGCAGTAGGACAGGGGGCTTCATTCCGTACGAGCAGTACTTC.

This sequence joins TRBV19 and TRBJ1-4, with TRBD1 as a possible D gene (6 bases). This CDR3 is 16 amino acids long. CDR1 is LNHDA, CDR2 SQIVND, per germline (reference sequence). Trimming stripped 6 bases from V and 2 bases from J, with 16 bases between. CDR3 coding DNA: TGTGCCAGTAGCGAGAACAGGGTCTCTACTAATGAAAAACTGTTTTTT. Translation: CASSENRVSTNEKLFF.